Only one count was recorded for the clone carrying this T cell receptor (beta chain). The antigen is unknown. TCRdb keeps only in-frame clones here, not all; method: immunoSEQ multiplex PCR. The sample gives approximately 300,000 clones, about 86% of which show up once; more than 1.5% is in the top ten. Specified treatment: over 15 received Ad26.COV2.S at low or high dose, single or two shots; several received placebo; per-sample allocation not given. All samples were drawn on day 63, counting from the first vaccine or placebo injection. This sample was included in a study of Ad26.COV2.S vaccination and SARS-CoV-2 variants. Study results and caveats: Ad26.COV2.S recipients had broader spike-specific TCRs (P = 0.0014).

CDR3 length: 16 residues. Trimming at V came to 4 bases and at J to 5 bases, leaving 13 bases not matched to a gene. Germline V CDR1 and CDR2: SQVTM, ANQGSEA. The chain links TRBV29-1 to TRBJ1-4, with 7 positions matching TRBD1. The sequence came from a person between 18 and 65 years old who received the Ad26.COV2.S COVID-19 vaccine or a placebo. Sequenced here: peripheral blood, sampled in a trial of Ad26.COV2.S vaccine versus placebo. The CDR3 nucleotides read TGCAGCGTTGCTTTTCATTTAGGGGGCCTAAATGAAAAACTGTTTTTT. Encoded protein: CSVAFHLGGLNEKLFF.